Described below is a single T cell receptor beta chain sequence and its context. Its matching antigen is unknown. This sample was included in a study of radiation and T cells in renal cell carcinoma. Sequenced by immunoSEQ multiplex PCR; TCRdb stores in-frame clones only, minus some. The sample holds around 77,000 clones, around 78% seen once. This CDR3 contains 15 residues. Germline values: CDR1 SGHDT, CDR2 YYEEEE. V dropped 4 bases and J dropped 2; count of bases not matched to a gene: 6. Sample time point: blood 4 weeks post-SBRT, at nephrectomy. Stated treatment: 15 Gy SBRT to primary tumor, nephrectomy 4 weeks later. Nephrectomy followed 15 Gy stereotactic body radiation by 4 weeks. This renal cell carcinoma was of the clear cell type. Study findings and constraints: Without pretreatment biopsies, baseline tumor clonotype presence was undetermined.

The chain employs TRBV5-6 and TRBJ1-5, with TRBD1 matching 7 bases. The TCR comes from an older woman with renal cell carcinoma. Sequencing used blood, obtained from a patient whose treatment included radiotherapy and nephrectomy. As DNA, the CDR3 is TGTGCCAGCAGCCTGACAGGGTTTGGCAATCAGCCCCAGCATTTT. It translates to CASSLTGFGNQPQHF.